This T cell receptor beta chain originates from a study of CD8+ T cells in alopecia areata. For the study at large: Treated patients were dosed with oral tofacitinib, taking 5 to 10 mg twice daily. Study-level findings and limits: Patients shared TCRs less clearly than mice did, possibly owing to HLA. Treatment with tofacitinib significantly lowered scalp clonality and reduced expanded CD8+ clones among the top 100.

Treatment denoted: oral pan-JAK inhibitor, 5-10 mg twice daily. The V and J ends lost 1 base and 5 bases respectively, with 17 bases between them. The V gene's germline CDR1 is SGHNT and CDR2 YENEEA. The CDR3 runs 16 residues. RNA was isolated and reverse transcribed to cDNA, the sequencing template. Only in-frame clones appear in the TCRdb table, and some are missing; sequencing was by immunoSEQ multiplex PCR. The top ten clones hold over 20% of a sample with about 110,000 clones, over 80% of them seen once. Comment on this clone: Its antigen is as yet unknown.

This rearrangement joins TRBV11-3 to TRBJ1-2, with D perhaps TRBD1 (6 bases). The TCR originated in a human donor with alopecia areata. The specimen comprised CD8+ T cells sorted from blood, sampled at week 24, from a patient treated with tofacitinib. Written as DNA, the CDR3 is TGTGCCAGCAGCTTAGGCCGCGGACAGTTTATGTATGGCTACACCTTC. Translation: CASSLGRGQFMYGYTF.